The present T cell receptor (beta chain) was sequenced within a study of blood T cells in healthy people across ages. V lost 0 bases and J 4 bases, leaving 13 bases between the germline ends. CDR1 is SEHNR, CDR2 FQNEAQ, per germline (reference sequence). The CDR3 contains 15 residues. With a J-beta primer mix and a sample-barcoded 5' primer, a second PCR ran about 7 to 12 cycles. Each cDNA molecule was tagged by a template-switch adaptor with 12 random nucleotides. TCRdb called the 5' RACE reads again in MiXCR, with one record for every CDR3 protein. The table lists fewer than 950,000 distinct CDR3 sequences, 36% of them singletons.

This TCR derives from a man younger than 35 in good health. The material sequenced was blood. The chain employs TRBV7-9 and TRBJ2-7; TRBD1 or TRBD2 may be the D gene (5 bases each). In nucleotides, the CDR3 is TGTGCCAGCAGCTTAGCGGGGGACGGAGATTACGAGCAGTACTTC. As protein: CASSLAGDGDYEQYF.